Shown below are 18 T cell receptor beta chains from a single sample sequenced in a study of graft-versus-host responses after intestinal transplantation. Repertoires were generated with immunoSEQ multiplex PCR, while TCRdb's copy carries only in-frame clones and drops some. The sample has 25,000 to 30,000 clones; around 90% are singletons. Sequencing was performed on PBMCs, taken around 460 days after intestinal transplantation. The receptor set was obtained from a human patient who received an intestinal transplant, so some T cells may come from the graft donor.

The rearrangement links TRBV7-9 to TRBJ1-2, with 7 bases that match TRBD1. V lost 4 bases, J lost 6 bases, and 5 bases stayed unmatched. CDR3 length: 13 amino acids. Per the germline V gene, CDR1 is SEHNR and CDR2 is FQNEAQ (reference sequence). The CDR3 region is CASSSQGVDGYTF. The CDR3 DNA reads as TGTGCCAGCAGCTCTCAGGGGGTGGATGGCTACACCTTC.

CDR3 coding DNA: TGTGCCAGCAGTTACAGGACAAAGCAGTACTTC. This translates into CASSYRTKQYF. This chain joins TRBV6-5 and TRBJ2-7, with a tentative D call TRBD1 (5 bases). The germline V and J ends were trimmed by 2 bases and 8 bases, with 7 bases remaining between them. The CDR3 sequence is 11 residues long. Germline V gene lookup returns CDR1 MNHEY and CDR2 SVGAGI.

The chain couples TRBV28 to TRBJ1-2; D is unresolved. V was trimmed by 5 bases and J by 4 bases, leaving 14 bases between them. The CDR3 has 14 amino acids. The germline gives CDR1 MDHEN, CDR2 SYDVKM. Written as DNA, the CDR3 is TGTGCCAGCAGTCCATGGGCACCAGCCTATGGCTACACCTTC. Protein sequence: CASSPWAPAYGYTF.

The rearrangement links TRBV6-4 to TRBJ2-3, with 9 bases fitting TRBD1. Germline V CDR1 and CDR2: MRHNA, SNTAGT. Trimming cost V 2 bases and J 4 bases; bases outside gene matches: 1. The CDR3 totals 14 residues. CDR3 in amino acids: CASSDTGGADTQYF. The CDR3 DNA sequence: TGTGCCAGCAGTGACACAGGGGGCGCAGATACGCAGTATTTT.

CDR3 sequence reads: CASGGIDSYEQYF. CDR3 in DNA: TGTGCCAGCGGTGGCATCGACTCCTACGAGCAGTACTTC. The chain links TRBV5-6 to TRBJ2-7; no definite D call. The CDR3 has 13 residues. Between the trimmed V and J ends, which lost 7 bases and 0 bases, there was a span of 11 bases. The germline V gene encodes CDR1 SGHDT and CDR2 YYEEEE.

The rearrangement uses TRBV2 and TRBJ1-6; D unresolved. This CDR3 has 16 residues. CDR1 SNHLY and CDR2 FYNNEI come from the germline V gene. The V end was cut by 8 bases, the J end by 3 bases, with 17 bases between. Here the CDR3 reads CASWNGQIFYNSPLHF. The CDR3 DNA reads as TGTGCCAGCTGGAATGGGCAGATATTCTATAATTCACCCCTCCACTTT.

The V and J genes are TRBV30 and TRBJ1-2; 8 bases match TRBD1. Germline-derived CDR1 and CDR2 are GTSNPN and SVGIG (reference sequence). The CDR3 runs to 14 residues. With V trimmed by 1 base and J by 4 bases, 5 bases remained unmatched. CDR3 residues: CAWSGQGWTYGYTF. The CDR3, as DNA: TGTGCCTGGAGTGGACAGGGGTGGACCTATGGCTACACCTTC.

V is TRBV18 and J is TRBJ2-3; 9 bases match TRBD1. V lost 5 bases, J lost 6 bases, and 12 bases stayed unmatched. Germline-derived CDR1 and CDR2 are KGHSH and LQKENI. This CDR3 spans 16 amino acids. CDR3 sequence reads: CASSDRPGQGMDTQYF. The CDR3, as DNA: TGTGCCAGCTCAGATCGTCCGGGACAGGGAATGGATACGCAGTATTTT.

This clone was detected once. V is TRBV6-1 and J is TRBJ2-7, with 10 bases matching TRBD1. The CDR3 covers 14 residues. Unmatched junction bases numbered 0, after V lost 1 base and J lost 3 bases. Looked up from germline, CDR1 is MNHNS and CDR2 is SASEGT. The CDR3 spells CASSEGTGGYEQYF. CDR3 in DNA: TGTGCCAGCAGTGAAGGGACAGGGGGCTACGAGCAGTACTTC.

The chain is built from TRBV6-6 and TRBJ1-5; no clear D. Germline CDR1 MNHNY, CDR2 SVGAGI (reference sequence). The CDR3 is 12 amino acids. Trimming removed 8 bases from V and 7 bases from J, with 12 bases in between. Here the CDR3 reads CASCHQEQPQHF. The DNA for the CDR3 is TGTGCCAGCTGCCACCAGGAGCAGCCCCAGCATTTT.

Comment on this clone: Other DNA sequences in this specimen translate into the identical CDR3. J is TRBJ2-2 and V is TRBV6-6; D is unclear. From germline, CDR1 is MNHNY and CDR2 SVGAGI (reference sequence). There are 13 residues in the CDR3. Trimming stripped 6 bases from V and 0 bases from J, with 5 bases between. The CDR3 protein is CASRGSNTGELFF. The CDR3 DNA reads as TGTGCCAGCAGGGGGTCGAACACCGGGGAGCTGTTTTTT.

The CDR3 nucleotides are TGTGCCAGCAGCTCCCTTGGACAGAGACTTAACTATGGCTACACCTTC. Translation gives CASSSLGQRLNYGYTF. The chain links TRBV7-9 to TRBJ1-2, with a weak D call TRBD1 (6 bases). Trimming took 4 bases from V and 1 from J, leaving 16 bases between them. This CDR3 is built from 16 residues. Per the germline V gene, CDR1 is SEHNR and CDR2 is FQNEAQ (reference sequence).

This chain uses TRBV7-3 with TRBJ1-1; D perhaps matches TRBD1 (6 bases). The germline V gene encodes CDR1 SGHTA and CDR2 FQGTGA. CDR3 length equals 15 residues. Trimming removed 2 bases from V and 4 bases from J, with 14 bases in between. CDR3 in amino acids: CASSLGSGVRTEAFF. The CDR3 DNA reads TGTGCCAGCAGCTTAGGGTCAGGGGTCCGCACTGAAGCTTTCTTT.

This rearrangement joins TRBV11-2 to TRBJ2-5, with a tentative D call TRBD2 (6 bases). The CDR3 spans 13 residues. Per germline, CDR1 SGHAT and CDR2 FQNNGV. Between the trimmed V and J ends, which lost 6 bases and 3 bases, there was a span of 11 bases. CDR3 sequence reads: CASRTRREETQYF. The CDR3 coding sequence is TGTGCCAGCAGAACTAGGAGGGAAGAGACCCAGTACTTC.

J is TRBJ2-4 and V is TRBV28; 11 bases are a match to TRBD1. V was pared by 3 bases and J by 6 bases, with 1 base of the junction left unmatched. The germline V gene has CDR1 MDHEN and CDR2 SYDVKM. The CDR3 has 14 residues. The CDR3 DNA reads TGTGCCAGCAGTTTGGGACAGGGGGGAAACATTCAGTACTTC. Encoded protein: CASSLGQGGNIQYF. The whole variable domain, filled in from reference TRBV28 and TRBJ2-4, reads DVKVTQSSRYLVKRTGEKVFLECVQDMDHENMFWYRQDPGLGLRLIYFSYDVKMKEKGDIPEGYSVSREKKERFSLILESASTNQTSMYLCASSLGQGGNIQYFGAGTRLSVL.

V is TRBV5-8 and J is TRBJ1-4; D is possibly TRBD1 (5 bases). Trimming shortened V by 0 bases and J by 6 bases, and 9 bases separated the two germline ends. CDR3 size: 14 residues. Germline CDR1 reads SGHTS; CDR2 reads YDEGEE. CDR3 in amino acids: CASSLAGGYEKLFF. CDR3 nucleotide sequence: TGTGCCAGCAGCTTGGCCGGGGGTTATGAAAAACTGTTTTTT.

The chain is built from TRBV2 and TRBJ2-1, with D perhaps TRBD2 (6 bases). V shed 5 bases and J shed 10 bases, with 18 bases lying between them. The CDR3 has 14 amino acids. Germline V gene lookup returns CDR1 SNHLY and CDR2 FYNNEI. The CDR3 bases are TGTGCCAGCAGTACAAGGCCCCGGGAGATAGAGCAGTTCTTC. It translates to CASSTRPREIEQFF.

The chain links TRBV7-9 to TRBJ2-3; D may be TRBD1 (6 bases). The CDR3 length is 17 residues. Germline V gene lookup returns CDR1 SEHNR and CDR2 FQNEAQ (reference sequence). V was trimmed by 5 bases and J by 4 bases, leaving 22 bases between them. Here the CDR3 DNA reads TGTGCCAGCAGCCAGACCCGGGACACCCAGGGCCCAGATACGCAGTATTTT. Its protein is CASSQTRDTQGPDTQYF. The full variable domain, its missing parts supplied by reference TRBV7-9 and TRBJ2-3, is DTGVSQNPRHKITKRGQNVTFRCDPISEHNRLYWYRQTLGQGPEFLTYFQNEAQLEKSRLLSDRFSAERPKGSFSTLEIQRTEQGDSAMYLCASSQTRDTQGPDTQYFGPGTRLTVL.